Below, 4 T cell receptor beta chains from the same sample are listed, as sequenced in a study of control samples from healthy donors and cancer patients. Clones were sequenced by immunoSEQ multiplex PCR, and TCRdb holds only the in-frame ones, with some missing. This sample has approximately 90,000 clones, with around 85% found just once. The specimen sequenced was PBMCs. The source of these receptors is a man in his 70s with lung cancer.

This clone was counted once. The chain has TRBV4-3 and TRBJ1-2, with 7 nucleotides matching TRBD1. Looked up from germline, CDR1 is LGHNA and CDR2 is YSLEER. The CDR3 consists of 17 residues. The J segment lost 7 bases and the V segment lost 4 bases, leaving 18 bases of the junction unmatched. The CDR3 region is CASSPGAGGRPWGGYTF. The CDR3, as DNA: TGCGCCAGCAGCCCAGGGGCAGGGGGACGCCCTTGGGGTGGCTACACCTTC.

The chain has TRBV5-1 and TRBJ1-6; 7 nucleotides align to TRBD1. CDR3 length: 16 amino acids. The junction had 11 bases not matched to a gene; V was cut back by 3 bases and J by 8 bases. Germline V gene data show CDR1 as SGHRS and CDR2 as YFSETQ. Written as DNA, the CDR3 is TGCGCCAGCAGCTGGGGGACAGCGCCTAGGGATTCACCCCTCCACTTT. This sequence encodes CASSWGTAPRDSPLHF.

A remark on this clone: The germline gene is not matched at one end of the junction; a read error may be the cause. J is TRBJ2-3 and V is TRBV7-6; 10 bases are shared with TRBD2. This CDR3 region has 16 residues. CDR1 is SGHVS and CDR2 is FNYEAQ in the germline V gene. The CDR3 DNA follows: TGTGCCAGCAGCTTAGAGTCTAGCGGGGGCACAGATATGCAGTATTTT. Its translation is CASSLESSGGTDMQYF.

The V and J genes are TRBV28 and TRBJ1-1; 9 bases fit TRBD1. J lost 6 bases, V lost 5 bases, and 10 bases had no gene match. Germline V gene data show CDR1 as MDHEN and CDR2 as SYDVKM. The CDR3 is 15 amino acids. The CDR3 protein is CASSLRDRVRPEAFF. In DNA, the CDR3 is TGTGCCAGCAGTCTACGGGACAGGGTTCGTCCTGAAGCTTTCTTT.